The text below deals with one TCR beta chain. This entry is derived from a study of shared clonotypes between healthy human individuals. Profiling relied on immunoSEQ multiplex PCR, and the TCRdb table lists in-frame clones only, not all of them. The data hold approximately 530,000 clones, with about 96% observed a single time. The CDR3 runs to 17 residues. The germline V and J ends were trimmed by 1 base and 3 bases, with 18 bases remaining between them. Germline CDR1 reads KGHSY; CDR2 reads FQNENV. The rearrangement links TRBV16 to TRBJ1-1; D is perhaps TRBD1 (6 bases). Sequenced sample: naive CD4+ T cells sorted from blood. Subset reported: CD45RA+ positively selected. The receptor was isolated from a young woman in good health. Here the CDR3 reads CASSQFPPGHRYTEAFF. The CDR3 nucleotides read TGTGCCAGCAGCCAATTCCCACCGGGACACCGATACACTGAAGCTTTCTTT.